The following is a T cell receptor (beta chain) sequence with its context. The antigen is unknown. Other DNA sequences in this sample translate to the same CDR3. This record belongs to a study of cytomegalovirus exposure and HLA in healthy donors. Study-wide results and limits: Most TCRs appeared rarely, but some public TCRs recurred in many donors. Analyzed later, most CMV-associated TCR beta chains appeared HLA-restricted. Researchers left out some V segments, among them TRBV6-2 and TRBV6-3, as indistinguishable.

Trimming shortened V by 0 bases and J by 0 bases, and 12 bases separated the two germline ends. Germline CDR1 is GTSNPN and CDR2 is SVGIG (reference sequence). The CDR3 is 16 residues long. The PCR was carried out with 60 Vbeta primers and 13 Jbeta primers. Using immunoSEQ multiplex PCR, the repertoire was profiled, and TCRdb retains in-frame clones only, with some absent. The table shows 150,000 or so clones, with roughly 77% occurring only once. The chain carries TRBV30 and TRBJ1-5; no firm D call. The origin of this receptor is a man under 40 in good health and CMV-seropositive. The material sequenced was PBMCs. In nucleotides, the CDR3 is TGTGCCTGGAGTGTATTCCCAGGAGGTAGCAATCAGCCCCAGCATTTT. It specifies CAWSVFPGGSNQPQHF.